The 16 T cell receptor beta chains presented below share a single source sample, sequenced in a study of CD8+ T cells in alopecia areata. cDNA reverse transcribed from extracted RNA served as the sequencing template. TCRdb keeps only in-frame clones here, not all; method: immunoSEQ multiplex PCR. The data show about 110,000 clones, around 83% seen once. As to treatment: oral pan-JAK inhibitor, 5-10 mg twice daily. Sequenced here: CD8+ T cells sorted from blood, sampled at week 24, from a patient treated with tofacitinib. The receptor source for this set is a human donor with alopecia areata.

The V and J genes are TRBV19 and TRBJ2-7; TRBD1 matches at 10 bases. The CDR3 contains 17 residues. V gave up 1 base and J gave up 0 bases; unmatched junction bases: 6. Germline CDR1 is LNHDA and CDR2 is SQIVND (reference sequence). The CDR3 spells CASSIGPGQGPSYEQYF. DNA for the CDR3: TGTGCCAGTAGTATAGGACCGGGACAGGGGCCCTCCTACGAGCAGTACTTC.

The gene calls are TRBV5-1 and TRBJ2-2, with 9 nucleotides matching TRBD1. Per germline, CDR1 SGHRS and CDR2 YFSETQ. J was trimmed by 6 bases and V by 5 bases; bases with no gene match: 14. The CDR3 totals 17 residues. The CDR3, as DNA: TGCGCCAGCAGTCTGACAACAGGGGGCCCCCCGTCCGGGGAGCTGTTTTTT. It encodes CASSLTTGGPPSGELFF. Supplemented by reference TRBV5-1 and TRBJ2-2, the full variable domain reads KAGVTQTPRYLIKTRGQQVTLSCSPISGHRSVSWYQQTPGQGLQFLFEYFSETQRNKGNFPGRFSGRQFSNSRSEMNVSTLELGDSALYLCASSLTTGGPPSGELFFGEGSRLTVL.

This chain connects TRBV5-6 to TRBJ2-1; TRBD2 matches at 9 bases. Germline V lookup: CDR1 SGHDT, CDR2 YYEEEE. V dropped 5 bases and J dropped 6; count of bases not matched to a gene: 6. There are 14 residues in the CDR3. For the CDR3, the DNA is TGTGCCAGCAGAAGGCGGGGGGGCCCCAATGAGCAGTTCTTC. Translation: CASRRRGGPNEQFF.

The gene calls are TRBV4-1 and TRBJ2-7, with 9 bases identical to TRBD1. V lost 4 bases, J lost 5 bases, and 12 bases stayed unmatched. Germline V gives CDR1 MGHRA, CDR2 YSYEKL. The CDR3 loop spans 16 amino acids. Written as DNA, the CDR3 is TGCGCCAGCAGCCGAACACCACCGGGACAGGGCGACGAGCAGTACTTC. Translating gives CASSRTPPGQGDEQYF.

The CDR3 DNA reads as TGTGCCAGCACCGATGGCTGGGTGAACACTGAAGCTTTCTTT. Translating it yields CASTDGWVNTEAFF. The rearrangement joins TRBV5-6 to TRBJ1-1; D is ambiguous. V lost 6 bases and J 0 bases, leaving 12 bases between the germline ends. The CDR3 loop spans 14 amino acids. Germline values: CDR1 SGHDT, CDR2 YYEEEE.

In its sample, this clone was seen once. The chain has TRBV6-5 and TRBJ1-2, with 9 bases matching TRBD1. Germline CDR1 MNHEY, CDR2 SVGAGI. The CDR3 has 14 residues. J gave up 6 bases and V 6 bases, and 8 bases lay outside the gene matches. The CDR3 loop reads CASSGTGTFDGYTF. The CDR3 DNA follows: TGTGCCAGCAGCGGGACAGGGACATTCGATGGCTACACCTTC.

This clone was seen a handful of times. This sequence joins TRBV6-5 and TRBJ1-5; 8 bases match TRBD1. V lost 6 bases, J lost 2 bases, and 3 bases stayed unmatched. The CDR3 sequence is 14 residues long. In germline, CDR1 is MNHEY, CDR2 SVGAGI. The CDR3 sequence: CASRRTGRNQPQHF. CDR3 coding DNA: TGTGCCAGCAGGAGGACAGGGCGCAATCAGCCCCAGCATTTT.

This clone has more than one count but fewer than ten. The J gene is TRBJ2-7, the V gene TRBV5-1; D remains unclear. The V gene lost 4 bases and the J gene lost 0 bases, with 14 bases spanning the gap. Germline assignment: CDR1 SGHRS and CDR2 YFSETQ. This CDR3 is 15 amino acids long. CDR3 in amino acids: CASSDTGPSSYEQYF. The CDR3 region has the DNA TGCGCCAGCAGCGACACCGGACCCAGCTCCTACGAGCAGTACTTC.

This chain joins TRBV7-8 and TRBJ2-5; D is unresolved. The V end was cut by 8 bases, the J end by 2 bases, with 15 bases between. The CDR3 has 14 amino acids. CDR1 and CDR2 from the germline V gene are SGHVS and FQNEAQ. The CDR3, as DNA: TGTGCCAGCTTATTAGGGCAGCCTCAAGAGACCCAGTACTTC. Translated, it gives CASLLGQPQETQYF. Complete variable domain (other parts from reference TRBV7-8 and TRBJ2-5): GAGVSQSPRYKVAKRGQDVALRCDPISGHVSLFWYQQALGQGPEFLTYFQNEAQLDKSGLPSDRFFAERPEGSVSTLKIQRTQQEDSAVYLCASLLGQPQETQYFGPGTRLLVL.

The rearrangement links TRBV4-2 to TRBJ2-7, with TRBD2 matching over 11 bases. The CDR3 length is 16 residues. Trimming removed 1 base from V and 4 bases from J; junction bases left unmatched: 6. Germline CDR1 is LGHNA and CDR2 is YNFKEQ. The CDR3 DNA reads TGTGCCAGCAGCCAAGGATCTAGCGGGGGGATTTACGAGCAGTACTTC. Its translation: CASSQGSSGGIYEQYF.

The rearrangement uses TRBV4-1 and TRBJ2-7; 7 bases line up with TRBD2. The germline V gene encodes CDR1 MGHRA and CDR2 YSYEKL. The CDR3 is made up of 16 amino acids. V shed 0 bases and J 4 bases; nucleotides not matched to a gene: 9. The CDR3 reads CASSQEVRDYRYEQYF. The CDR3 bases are TGCGCCAGCAGCCAAGAAGTAAGGGACTACCGGTACGAGCAGTACTTC.

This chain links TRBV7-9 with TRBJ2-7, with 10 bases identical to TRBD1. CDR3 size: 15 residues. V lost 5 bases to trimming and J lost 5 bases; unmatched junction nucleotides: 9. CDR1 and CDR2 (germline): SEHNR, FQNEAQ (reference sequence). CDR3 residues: CASSPGTGAGNEQYF. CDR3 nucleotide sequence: TGTGCCAGCAGCCCCGGGACAGGGGCAGGGAACGAGCAGTACTTC.

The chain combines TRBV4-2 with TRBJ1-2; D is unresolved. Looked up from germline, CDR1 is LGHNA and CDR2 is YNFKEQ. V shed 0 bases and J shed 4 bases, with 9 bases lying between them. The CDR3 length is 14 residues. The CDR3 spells CASSQEFVVYGYTF. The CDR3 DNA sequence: TGTGCCAGCAGCCAAGAGTTCGTTGTCTATGGCTACACCTTC.

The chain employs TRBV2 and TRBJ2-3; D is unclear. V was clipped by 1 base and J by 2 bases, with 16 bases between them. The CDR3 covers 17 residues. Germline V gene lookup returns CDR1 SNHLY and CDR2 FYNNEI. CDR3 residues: CASSEVPTGAHTDTQYF. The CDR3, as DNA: TGTGCCAGCAGTGAAGTTCCGACCGGAGCACACACAGATACGCAGTATTTT.

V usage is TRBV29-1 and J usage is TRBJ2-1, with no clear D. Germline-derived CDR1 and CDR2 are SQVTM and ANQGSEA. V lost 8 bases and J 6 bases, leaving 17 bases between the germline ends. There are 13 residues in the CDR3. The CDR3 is CSSHVRVGNEQFF. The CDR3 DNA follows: TGCAGCTCCCATGTACGGGTGGGCAATGAGCAGTTCTTC.

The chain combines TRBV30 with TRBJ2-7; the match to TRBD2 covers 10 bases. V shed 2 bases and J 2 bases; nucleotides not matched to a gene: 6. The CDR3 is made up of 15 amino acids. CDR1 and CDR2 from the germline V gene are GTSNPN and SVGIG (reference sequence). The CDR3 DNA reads TGTGCCTGGAGTTACTCTAGCGGGGGAACCTACGAGCAGTACTTC. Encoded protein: CAWSYSSGGTYEQYF.